This T cell receptor beta chain was sequenced for a study of identical twins. The study's findings and limits: High-abundance cord blood beta clonotypes had fewer insertions; memory repertoires showed none. Models underestimated out-of-frame TCR alpha sharing in monozygotic twins.

Concerning this clonotype itself: Its antigen is undetermined.

A template switching step contributed a universal primer site, while unique molecular identifiers were present in the cDNA. TCRdb re-analysed the 5' RACE reads in MiXCR, keeping a single row per CDR3 protein. Among under 900,000 distinct CDR3 sequences listed, roughly an eighth were seen once. CDR3 size: 14 residues. Trimming removed 4 bases from V and 7 bases from J, with 16 bases in between. Germline-derived CDR1 and CDR2 are SGHDN and FVKESK. The same data also went into a second study, on yellow fever vaccine responses in identical twins.

The TCR originated in a woman aged 18-35 years in good health. The specimen was PBMCs. The genes are TRBV14 and TRBJ1-2; possibly TRBD1 for D (6 bases). The CDR3 reads CASSPTGPGSGYTF. DNA of the CDR3: TGTGCCAGCAGCCCGACAGGACCCGGTAGTGGCTACACCTTC.